A selection of T cell receptor beta chains follows, all from one sample in a study of response to subunit inactivated influenza vaccine. In TCRdb, the RT-PCR reads were re-called with MiXCR into one record per CDR3 protein. The table has 300,000 to 350,000 distinct CDR3 sequences, roughly a fifth seen once. The sequences come from PBMCs from blood, collected less than 22 months after vaccination. Receptors were obtained from a man aged 50-75 years who received an inactivated influenza vaccine. Each CDR3 is given with its conserved first and last residue. D genes are given only for firm matches. Some rows have no size entry. The others give once, few or many, or a class for an expanded clone.

clone_size,d_call,v_call,j_call,cdr3_nt,cdr3_aa
few,-,TRBV4-3,TRBJ2-1,TGCGCCAGCAGCCAAGAGCCCTACAATGAGCAGTTCTTC,CASSQEPYNEQFF
many,TRBD1,TRBV28,TRBJ1-5,TGTGCCAGCAGGGCGGACAGGTATAATCAGCCCCAGCATTTT,CASRADRYNQPQHF
-,TRBD1,TRBV6-1,TRBJ2-3,TGTGCCAGCAGTAAGTCCGGGACAGGGCTAACAGATACGCAGTATTTT,CASSKSGTGLTDTQYF
-,-,TRBV7-9,TRBJ2-3,TGTGCCAGCAGCTTGAGAGCGGGGACACGAGATACGCAGTATTTT,CASSLRAGTRDTQYF
few,-,TRBV28,TRBJ2-7,TGTGCCAGCAGTACCCCGAAGGAAACCTCCTACGAGCAGTACTTC,CASSTPKETSYEQYF
few,-,TRBV30,TRBJ1-1,TGTGCCTGGAGTGTACACTCGAACACTGAAGCTTTCTTT,CAWSVHSNTEAFF
few,TRBD1,TRBV28,TRBJ1-4,TGTGCCAGCAGTCCCAATCTCGGGACAGGGCGTGAAAAACTGTTTTTT,CASSPNLGTGREKLFF
-,-,TRBV6-1,TRBJ2-1,TGTGCCAGCAGTGAATACGGCGGGAATACCTACAATGAGCAGTTCTTC,CASSEYGGNTYNEQFF
few,TRBD1,TRBV5-1,TRBJ1-6,TGCGCCAGCAGCTTGGGGGACAGGGGGTGGCATTCACCCCTCCACTTT,CASSLGDRGWHSPLHF
-,-,TRBV12-3/TRBV12-4,TRBJ1-2,TGTGCCAGCAGTCCGGGGTCCCTTGGCTACACCTTC,CASSPGSLGYTF
many,-,TRBV20-1,TRBJ1-1,TGCAGTGCTGAGGGGGAAAGCGTCTGGACTGAAGCTTTCTTT,CSAEGESVWTEAFF
many,TRBD1,TRBV2,TRBJ2-1,TGTGCCAGCAGTCGGACAGGGGCCTACAATGAGCAGTTCTTC,CASSRTGAYNEQFF
-,TRBD1,TRBV5-1,TRBJ2-7,TGCGCCAGCAGCTTGACCCTAAACAGGGGGTTCCCCTACGAGCAGTACTTC,CASSLTLNRGFPYEQYF
-,-,TRBV7-9,TRBJ1-3,TGTGCCAGCAGCTTAGATCGCGGGGTCGGAAACACCATATATTTT,CASSLDRGVGNTIYF
few,TRBD2,TRBV29-1,TRBJ2-7,TGCAGCGGTCGGACTAGCGGCTACGAGCAGTACTTC,CSGRTSGYEQYF
-,-,TRBV20-1,TRBJ1-2,TGCAGTGCTAGAAGACAGGACAACTATGGCTACACCTTC,CSARRQDNYGYTF
few,-,TRBV7-2,TRBJ1-3,TGTGCCAGCAGCTTAGGAACGGTACACTCTGGAAACACCATATATTTT,CASSLGTVHSGNTIYF
few,-,TRBV3-1,TRBJ1-1,TGTGCCAGCAGCCAGCGGCTGGTGAACACTGAAGCTTTCTTT,CASSQRLVNTEAFF
few,TRBD1,TRBV3-1,TRBJ1-5,TGTGCCAGTGCGGACAGGGAAAATCAGCCCCAGCATTTT,CASADRENQPQHF
-,TRBD2,TRBV12-3/TRBV12-4,TRBJ2-3,TGTGCCAGCAGTTCCCCCGGGACTAGCGGGAGGACTCTACTCGATACGCAGTATTTT,CASSSPGTSGRTLLDTQYF
-,-,TRBV20-1,TRBJ2-5,TGCAGTGCGCCTCAGGGTTCGGAGGAGACCCAGTACTTC,CSAPQGSEETQYF
-,-,TRBV7-2,TRBJ2-7,TGTGCCAGCAGCTTAGACGTTGGCCCCCTGAGCTTC,CASSLDVGPLSF
-,-,TRBV19,TRBJ1-2,TGTGCCAGTCTCGGCGGGGGATTAGTCGGCTACACCTTC,CASLGGGLVGYTF
-,TRBD2,TRBV20-1,TRBJ2-7,TGCAGTACACAAATCCTTCGGGGGGGCAGGGACGAGCAGTACTTC,CSTQILRGGRDEQYF
-,-,TRBV5-1,TRBJ1-2,TGCGCCAGTCCCGGTGGAGGGAATCGAGACTATGGCTACACCTTC,CASPGGGNRDYGYTF
once,-,TRBV18,TRBJ1-3,TGTGCCAGCTCACCATCAAACCTGGGCTCTGGAAACACCATATTTTTT,CASSPSNLGSGNTIFF
-,-,TRBV3-1,TRBJ2-7,TGTGCCAGCAGCCAAGTGCCGGGGTACTACGAGCAGTACTTC,CASSQVPGYYEQYF
-,-,TRBV2,TRBJ2-3,TGTGCCAGCAGACATCGGACAGCCGGGGGCACAGATACGCAGTATTTC,CASRHRTAGGTDTQYF
many,TRBD2,TRBV7-2,TRBJ2-3,TGTGCCAGCAGCTTAAGATGGACTAGCGATAGCACAGATACGCAGTATTTT,CASSLRWTSDSTDTQYF
few,TRBD1,TRBV3-1,TRBJ1-6,TGTGCCAGCCTAGGACAGGGCTATAATTCACCCCTCCACTTT,CASLGQGYNSPLHF
-,-,TRBV5-1,TRBJ2-3,TGCGCCAGCAGTCAGGGGATTGGCACAGATACGCAGTATTTT,CASSQGIGTDTQYF
-,-,TRBV12-3/TRBV12-4,TRBJ2-3,TGTGCCAGCACTACTCGGGTGGAAACAGATACGCAGTATTTT,CASTTRVETDTQYF
few,-,TRBV14,TRBJ1-2,TGTGCCAGCAGCCCCACCCTGAGTGGCTATGGCTACACCTTC,CASSPTLSGYGYTF
-,TRBD1,TRBV12-3/TRBV12-4,TRBJ1-1,TGTGCCAGCAGACTTACTCGCCCAACAGGGGGCCCTTGGAACACTGAAGCTTTCTTT,CASRLTRPTGGPWNTEAFF
-,TRBD1,TRBV7-3,TRBJ1-1,TGTGCCAGCAGCTTGGGGGACAGGGCTGGGTTAACGGCTGAAGCTTTCTTT,CASSLGDRAGLTAEAFF
-,-,TRBV3-1,TRBJ2-7,TGTGCCAGCAGCCAAGGCTTGCCCTACGAGCAGTACTTC,CASSQGLPYEQYF
many,-,TRBV3-1,TRBJ1-2,TGTGCCAGCAGCGGGCCGGACCCCACTTGGGATGGCTACACCTTC,CASSGPDPTWDGYTF
-,-,TRBV6-1,TRBJ1-4,TGTGCCAGCAGTACAGTCATGGGGGTCGGAACTAATGAAAAACTGTTTTTT,CASSTVMGVGTNEKLFF
-,-,TRBV18,TRBJ2-6,TGTGCCAGCTCACCGTCTCAACGAATTACTTCTGGGGCCAACGTCCTGACTTTC,CASSPSQRITSGANVLTF
many,-,TRBV5-6,TRBJ2-7,TGTGCCAGCAGTTTAGGCGGGTACGAGCAGTACTTC,CASSLGGYEQYF